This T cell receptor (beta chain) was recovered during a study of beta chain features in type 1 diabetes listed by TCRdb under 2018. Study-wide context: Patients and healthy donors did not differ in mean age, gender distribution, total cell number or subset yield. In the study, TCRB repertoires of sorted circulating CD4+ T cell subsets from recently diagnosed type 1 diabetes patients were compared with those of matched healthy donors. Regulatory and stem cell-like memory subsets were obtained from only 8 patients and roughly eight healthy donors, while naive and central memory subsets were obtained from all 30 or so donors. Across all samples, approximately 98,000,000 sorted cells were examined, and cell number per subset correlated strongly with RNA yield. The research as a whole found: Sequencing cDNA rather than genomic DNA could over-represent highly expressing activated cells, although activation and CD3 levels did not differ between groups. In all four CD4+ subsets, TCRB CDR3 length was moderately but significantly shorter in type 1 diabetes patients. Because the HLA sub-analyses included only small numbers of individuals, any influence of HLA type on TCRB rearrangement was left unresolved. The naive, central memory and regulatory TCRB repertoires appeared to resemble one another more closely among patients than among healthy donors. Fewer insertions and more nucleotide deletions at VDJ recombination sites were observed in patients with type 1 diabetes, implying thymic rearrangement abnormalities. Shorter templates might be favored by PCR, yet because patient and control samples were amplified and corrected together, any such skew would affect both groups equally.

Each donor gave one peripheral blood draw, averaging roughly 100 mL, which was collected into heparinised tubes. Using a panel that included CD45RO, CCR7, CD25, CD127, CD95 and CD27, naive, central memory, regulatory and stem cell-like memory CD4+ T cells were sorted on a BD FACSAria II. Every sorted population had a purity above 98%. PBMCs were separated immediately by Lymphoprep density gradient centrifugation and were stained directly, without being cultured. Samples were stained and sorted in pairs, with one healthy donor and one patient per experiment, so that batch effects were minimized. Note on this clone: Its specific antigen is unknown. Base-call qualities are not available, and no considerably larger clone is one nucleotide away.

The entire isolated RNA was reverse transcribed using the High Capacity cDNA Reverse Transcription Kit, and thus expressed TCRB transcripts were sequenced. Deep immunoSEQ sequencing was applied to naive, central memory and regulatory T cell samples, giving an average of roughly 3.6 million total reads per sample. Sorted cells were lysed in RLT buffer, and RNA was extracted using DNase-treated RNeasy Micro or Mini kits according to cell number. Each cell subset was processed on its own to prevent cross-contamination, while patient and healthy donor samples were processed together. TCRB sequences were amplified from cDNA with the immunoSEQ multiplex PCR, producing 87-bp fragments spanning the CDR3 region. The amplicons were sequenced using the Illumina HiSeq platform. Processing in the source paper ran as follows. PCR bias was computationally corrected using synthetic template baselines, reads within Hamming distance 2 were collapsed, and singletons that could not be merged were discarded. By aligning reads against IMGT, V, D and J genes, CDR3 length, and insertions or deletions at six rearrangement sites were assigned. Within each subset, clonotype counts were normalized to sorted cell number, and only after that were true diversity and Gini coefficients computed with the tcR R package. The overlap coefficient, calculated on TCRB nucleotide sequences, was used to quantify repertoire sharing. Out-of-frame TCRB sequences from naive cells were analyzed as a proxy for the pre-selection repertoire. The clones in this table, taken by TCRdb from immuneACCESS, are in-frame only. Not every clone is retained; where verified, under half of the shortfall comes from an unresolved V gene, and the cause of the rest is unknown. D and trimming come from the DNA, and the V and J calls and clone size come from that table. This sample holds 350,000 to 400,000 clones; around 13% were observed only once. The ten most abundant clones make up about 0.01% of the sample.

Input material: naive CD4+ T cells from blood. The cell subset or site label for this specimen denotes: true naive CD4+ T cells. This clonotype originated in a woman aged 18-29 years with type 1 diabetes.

The DNA is as follows: TGTGCCAGTAGTATAGAGAGGTGGGAGACCCAGTACTTC. Translation gives CASSIERWETQYF. The chain was built from TRBV19 and TRBJ2-5; confidence is insufficient to name the D gene. The trim is 0 bases for V and 5 bases for J, with a gap of 7 bases between the germline ends. The CDR3 runs 13 amino acids, cysteine and phenylalanine included. Only the CDR3 region is kept as DNA, spanning 39 bases read in frame from base 1. The germline V gene (reference sequence) yields LNHDA for CDR1 and SQIVND for CDR2.